The 23 T cell receptor beta chains listed next were all sequenced from one sample in a study of OX40 agonist ivuxolimab in advanced cancers. This table comes from immunoSEQ multiplex PCR, and its TCRdb copy is limited to in-frame clones, with some not included. This sample has 77,000 or so clones; about nine tenths occur once, and the top ten carry approximately 11%. Sequenced material: CD4+ or CD8+ T cells sorted from blood, taken in a trial of the OX40 agonist ivuxolimab. Receptors were obtained from an adult with an advanced solid tumor such as melanoma, head and neck, liver or kidney cancer.

The rearrangement links TRBV7-9 to TRBJ2-5, with 8 nucleotides matching TRBD2. V was pared by 4 bases and J by 5 bases, with 9 bases of the junction left unmatched. The CDR3 has 15 amino acids. Germline V gene lookup returns CDR1 SEHNR and CDR2 FQNEAQ (reference sequence). In DNA, the CDR3 is TGTGCCAGCAGCTCGGGACTAGTTCGACGGGAGACCCAGTACTTC. Protein product: CASSSGLVRRETQYF.

The chain combines TRBV4-1 with TRBJ2-7; D perhaps matches TRBD1 (6 bases). The CDR3 spans 17 residues. Germline V gives CDR1 MGHRA, CDR2 YSYEKL. With 2 bases removed from V and 5 bases from J, the gap between germline ends came to 22 bases. The CDR3: CASSQIHFETGQDEQYF. The CDR3 DNA reads TGCGCCAGCAGCCAAATCCACTTCGAGACAGGCCAGGACGAGCAGTACTTC.

The chain links TRBV5-4 to TRBJ1-4; D is perhaps TRBD1 (5 bases). Germline CDR1 SGHNT, CDR2 YYREEE (reference sequence). The CDR3 has 14 amino acids. V lost 2 bases and J 2 bases, leaving 7 bases between the germline ends. The DNA of the CDR3 is TGTGCCAGCAGCTTAAGGGGCACTAATGAAAAACTGTTTTTT. This encodes CASSLRGTNEKLFF.

The gene calls are TRBV6-5 and TRBJ2-3; 7 bases are a match to TRBD1. Germline loops: CDR1 MNHEY, CDR2 SVGAGI. The J segment lost 5 bases and the V segment lost 0 bases, leaving 2 bases of the junction unmatched. The CDR3 is 14 residues long. The CDR3 is CASSYSSGGDTQYF. The CDR3 nucleotides are TGTGCCAGCAGTTACTCTTCAGGGGGAGATACGCAGTATTTT.

The chain has TRBV6-4 and TRBJ1-2; no clear D gene. Germline values: CDR1 MRHNA, CDR2 SNTAGT. V was trimmed by 2 bases and J by 0 bases, leaving 13 bases between them. The CDR3 sequence is 16 residues long. CDR3 sequence reads: CASSDGGKRTNYGYTF. The CDR3 DNA follows: TGTGCCAGCAGTGACGGAGGTAAGAGGACTAACTATGGCTACACCTTC.

This sequence joins TRBV25-1 and TRBJ1-2; 9 bases are a match to TRBD1. Unmatched junction bases numbered 7, after V lost 3 bases and J lost 8 bases. The CDR3 contains 14 residues. The germline gives CDR1 MGHDK, CDR2 SYGVNS. The CDR3 sequence is CASSDGTGLEGYTF. Written as DNA, the CDR3 is TGTGCCAGCAGTGACGGGACAGGGCTGGAGGGCTACACCTTC.

The chain links TRBV4-3 to TRBJ2-7; no definite D call. This CDR3 has 15 residues. V gave up 1 base and J gave up 2 bases, with 12 bases separating them. Germline CDR1 reads LGHNA; CDR2 reads YSLEER. In nucleotides, the CDR3 is TGCGCCAGCAGCCAAGGGGCAGGAACAGCCTACGAGCAGTACTTC. Protein sequence: CASSQGAGTAYEQYF.

This chain connects TRBV27 to TRBJ2-7; TRBD1 aligns across 9 bases. The CDR3 extends over 15 amino acids. The germline gives CDR1 MNHEY, CDR2 SMNVEV (reference sequence). V lost 6 bases to trimming and J lost 0 bases; unmatched junction nucleotides: 6. The CDR3 reads CASSLQGAISYEQYF. The CDR3 nucleotides read TGTGCCAGCAGCTTACAGGGGGCCATCTCCTACGAGCAGTACTTC.

This chain connects TRBV7-6 to TRBJ2-3, with D possibly matching TRBD1 (6 bases). V gave up 1 base and J gave up 1 base, with 9 bases separating them. Germline-derived CDR1 and CDR2 are SGHVS and FNYEAQ. The CDR3 length is 15 residues. The CDR3: CASSLDRARTDTQYF. The CDR3, as DNA: TGTGCCAGCAGCTTAGACAGGGCCCGCACAGATACGCAGTATTTT.

As concerns this clone: The same CDR3 is also encoded by other DNA sequences in this sample. The chain has TRBV9 and TRBJ1-5, with TRBD1 as a possible D gene (5 bases). Trimming took 0 bases from V and 3 from J, leaving 7 bases between them. Germline assignment: CDR1 SGDLS and CDR2 YYNGEE. CDR3 length: 14 amino acids. The CDR3 nucleotides read TGTGCCAGCAGCGTAGGAGGGACCAATCAGCCCCAGCATTTT. Translation gives CASSVGGTNQPQHF.

The chain links TRBV7-2 to TRBJ2-3; possible D gene TRBD1, 8 bases. Per germline, CDR1 SGHTA and CDR2 FQGNSA. V dropped 3 bases and J dropped 5 bases, with 15 bases sitting between them. CDR3 length equals 15 residues. CDR3 DNA sequence: TGTGCCAGCAGCTTCGACAGGGGAGGGATAGATACGCAGTATTTT. This gives the protein CASSFDRGGIDTQYF.

J is TRBJ2-7 and V is TRBV6-5; no reliable D call. Trimming cost V 0 bases and J 4 bases, with 16 bases left between them. The germline V gene has CDR1 MNHEY and CDR2 SVGAGI. The CDR3 has 16 residues. The CDR3 nucleotides read TGTGCCAGCAGTTACTCGATGGGGTCCACGCAGTACGAGCAGTACTTC. It yields the protein CASSYSMGSTQYEQYF.

This clone came up once. V gene TRBV7-9 combines with J gene TRBJ1-1; 10 nucleotides line up with TRBD1. Germline V gene lookup returns CDR1 SEHNR and CDR2 FQNEAQ (reference sequence). After removal of 2 bases from V and 5 bases from J, the junction contained 5 bases not matched to a gene. The CDR3 loop spans 15 amino acids. CDR3 nucleotide sequence: TGTGCCAGCAGCTTATCGGGGACAGGGGAAACTGAAGCTTTCTTT. Translating it yields CASSLSGTGETEAFF.

This clone was seen once. The genes are TRBV7-8 and TRBJ2-1, with 7 bases aligning to TRBD1. The V gene end was trimmed by 4 bases and the J gene end by 3 bases; junction bases not matched to a gene: 0. In germline, CDR1 is SGHVS, CDR2 FQNEAQ. CDR3 length: 13 amino acids. The CDR3 sequence: CASSSGGYNEQFF. Here the CDR3 DNA reads TGTGCCAGCAGCTCAGGGGGCTACAATGAGCAGTTCTTC.

The chain recombines TRBV19 with TRBJ2-7; 7 bases are a match to TRBD2. The CDR3 is made up of 15 amino acids. Germline V gives CDR1 LNHDA, CDR2 SQIVND (reference sequence). With V trimmed by 5 bases and J by 2 bases, 9 bases remained unmatched. CDR3 bases: TGTGCCAGTAGTTTCAACCCCGGGGGGACCTACGAGCAGTACTTC. It is translated as CASSFNPGGTYEQYF.

The rearrangement joins TRBV5-4 to TRBJ2-7, with D perhaps matching TRBD2 (5 bases). The CDR3 has 15 residues. Trimming shortened V by 0 bases and J by 7 bases, and 17 bases separated the two germline ends. Germline V gives CDR1 SGHNT, CDR2 YYREEE (reference sequence). CDR3 sequence reads: CASSLGERASWEQYF. Here the CDR3 DNA reads TGTGCCAGCAGCTTGGGGGAGCGAGCCTCCTGGGAGCAGTACTTC.

By frequency in the sample, this clone is medium-sized. The rearrangement links TRBV6-4 to TRBJ2-2; tentatively, D is TRBD1 (5 bases). The germline gives CDR1 MRHNA, CDR2 SNTAGT. V lost 4 bases to trimming and J lost 3 bases, with 6 bases between them. The CDR3 sequence is 13 residues long. DNA of the CDR3: TGTGCCAGCAGTGCCAGGGACACCGGGGAGCTGTTTTTT. Protein sequence: CASSARDTGELFF.

This clone was seen only a few times. The chain uses TRBV19 and TRBJ1-1, with D hard to call. The germline V gene has CDR1 LNHDA and CDR2 SQIVND (reference sequence). The V end was cut by 5 bases, the J end by 10 bases, with 14 bases between. This CDR3 comprises 12 residues. The CDR3 loop reads CASSPDGLGAFF. The CDR3 DNA reads TGTGCCAGTAGTCCGGACGGACTTGGAGCTTTCTTT. Supplemented by reference TRBV19 and TRBJ1-1, the full variable domain reads DGGITQSPKYLFRKEGQNVTLSCEQNLNHDAMYWYRQDPGQGLRLIYYSQIVNDFQKGDIAEGYSVSREKKESFPLTVTSAQKNPTAFYLCASSPDGLGAFFGQGTRLTVV.

The chain is built from TRBV13 and TRBJ1-2, with D perhaps TRBD1 (6 bases). V dropped 4 bases and J dropped 4 bases, with 22 bases sitting between them. Germline CDR1 PRHDT, CDR2 FYEKMQ (reference sequence). This CDR3 spans 17 amino acids. The CDR3 spells CASSSNQPGQRVYGYTF. The CDR3 nucleotides read TGTGCCAGCAGCTCAAACCAACCTGGACAGCGCGTCTATGGCTACACCTTC. Based on the CDR3 plus reference TRBV13 and TRBJ1-2, the full variable domain is AAGVIQSPRHLIKEKRETATLKCYPIPRHDTVYWYQQGPGQDPQFLISFYEKMQSDKGSIPDRFSAQQFSDYHSELNMSSLELGDSALYFCASSSNQPGQRVYGYTFGSGTRLTVV.

The CDR3: CASSHLGQGEETQYF. The DNA for the CDR3 is TGCGCCAGCAGCCACCTGGGACAGGGTGAGGAGACCCAGTACTTC. V and J are TRBV10-2 and TRBJ2-5; TRBD1 matches 9 bases. The CDR3 covers 15 residues. V lost 6 bases and J lost 5; bases outside the gene matches: 10. The germline CDR1 and CDR2 sequences are WSHSY and SAAADI.

This clone was detected once. V and J are TRBV6-5 and TRBJ2-1; 11 bases match TRBD2. The CDR3 is 15 amino acids. Germline CDR1 MNHEY, CDR2 SVGAGI. With 3 bases clipped from V and 10 bases from J, the junction kept 8 bases outside the gene matches. CDR3 in DNA: TGTGCCAGCAGTTATCTCGGACTAGCGGGTGGAGAGCAGTTCTTC. The encoded protein is CASSYLGLAGGEQFF.

The chain is built from TRBV6-5 and TRBJ2-7; no firm D call. This CDR3 is 14 amino acids long. V lost 2 bases and J lost 4, with 12 bases in between. Germline CDR1 and CDR2: MNHEY and SVGAGI. The CDR3 sequence: CASSYDWRVYEQYF. Written as DNA, the CDR3 is TGTGCCAGCAGTTACGACTGGCGCGTGTACGAGCAGTACTTC.

The chain couples TRBV5-1 to TRBJ1-1; D call uncertain. The CDR3 extends over 14 amino acids. CDR1 is SGHRS, CDR2 YFSETQ, per germline. V was shortened by 1 base and J by 3 bases, with 10 bases between the two germline ends. DNA of the CDR3: TGCGCCAGCAGCTTGACTTGGTTGGACACTGAAGCTTTCTTT. Encoded protein: CASSLTWLDTEAFF.